A selection of T cell receptor beta chains follows, all from one sample in a study of regulatory T cells in long-lasting Graves disease. Using its own MiXCR run on the multiplex PCR reads, TCRdb lists one record per CDR3 protein. Of around 400,000 distinct CDR3 sequences in the sample, about an eighth were seen once. The same sample was also used in a study of T cells in Graves' hyperthyroidism and ophthalmopathy.

The source material was peripheral blood mononuclear cells (PBMCs), sampled at new diagnosis, from a patient treated with antithyroid drugs. The receptor source for this set is a woman between 18 and 29 years old with Graves disease. Each CDR3 is given without its conserved first and last residue. Each record gives: clone size, V gene, CDR3 protein. Clone size, where shown, is once, few, many, or a class for clones that have expanded.

size: many
V: TRBV12-5
CDR3: ASARQGREGAF

size: many
V: TRBV20-1
CDR3: SANSVRTLYEQY

size: .
V: TRBV7-2
CDR3: ASSSQRGTGNTIY

size: few
V: TRBV6-2/TRBV6-3
CDR3: ASSYSYSGGHNEQF

size: few
V: TRBV27
CDR3: ASSDQDFYGYT

size: few
V: TRBV4-3
CDR3: ASSQEYSLRWDTGELF

size: few
V: TRBV12-3/TRBV12-4
CDR3: ASSLLDNFGNQPQH

size: .
V: TRBV29-1
CDR3: SVEDMGLNTEAF

size: few
V: TRBV4-1
CDR3: ASSQVFRTAIKNTEAF

size: many
V: TRBV6-1
CDR3: ASSPDDGPPQPQH

size: many
V: TRBV12-3/TRBV12-4
CDR3: ASSSRDSVNQPQH

size: few
V: TRBV20-1
CDR3: SANWAAVETQY

size: many
V: TRBV18
CDR3: ASSPSGGAGYGYT

size: few
V: TRBV7-9
CDR3: ASSQPWYWNYGYT

size: many
V: TRBV10-3
CDR3: AISEERAGRAGRGYT

size: many
V: TRBV7-2
CDR3: ASSLADGRNEQF

size: .
V: TRBV10-3
CDR3: AISPGTYQETQY

size: few
V: TRBV20-1
CDR3: SASLDRANYGYT

size: few
V: TRBV9
CDR3: ASSDRLGNTIY

size: many
V: TRBV29-1
CDR3: SVYDGRLAGETQY

size: few
V: TRBV4-2
CDR3: ASSRGWRDLQETQY

size: few
V: TRBV4-1
CDR3: ASSQDSRGGGPQH

size: .
V: TRBV12-3/TRBV12-4
CDR3: ASSTQLAGGPGELF

size: few
V: TRBV13
CDR3: ASSLGTRLGYDTEAF

size: many
V: TRBV2
CDR3: ATRVGGLLGNEQF

size: many
V: TRBV5-6
CDR3: ASSLGQVAYEQY

size: many
V: TRBV29-1
CDR3: SVDGLAPSYEQY

size: .
V: TRBV18
CDR3: ASSPQGERNIQY

size: many
V: TRBV6-5
CDR3: ASSSGQGGLDYGYT

size: many
V: TRBV20-1
CDR3: SAWYTGELF

size: many
V: TRBV30
CDR3: AWSVWRFGASGNTIY

size: many
V: TRBV7-9
CDR3: ASSPRGTYTDTQY

size: many
V: TRBV10-3
CDR3: AISDMGGEAF

size: many
V: TRBV7-3
CDR3: ASSLTIGDGRAFGDTQY

size: many
V: TRBV11-2
CDR3: ASRDDSGRFQTQY

size: many
V: TRBV3-1
CDR3: ASSQDLPRTTDTQY

size: many
V: TRBV18
CDR3: ASATSGSRYEQY

size: .
V: TRBV5-4
CDR3: ASSIRGWETQY

size: few
V: TRBV27
CDR3: ASSLEYSSATYGYT

size: many
V: TRBV7-2
CDR3: ASSLVAGSYNEQF

size: many
V: TRBV7-3
CDR3: ASSPTSQKYNEQF

size: few
V: TRBV27
CDR3: ASSPTHRGLKINYGYT

size: many
V: TRBV7-2
CDR3: ASSLRRPLAGRGEQF

size: many
V: TRBV6-2/TRBV6-3
CDR3: ASGGGQGLEAF

size: few
V: TRBV4-1
CDR3: ATQTGDTQY

size: many
V: TRBV28
CDR3: ASSGPGLYEQY

size: many
V: TRBV25-1
CDR3: ASNEDGDIYGYT

size: many
V: TRBV20-1
CDR3: SARLHRGQATEAF

size: .
V: TRBV6-1
CDR3: ASSEVVAGQETQY

size: many
V: TRBV6-5
CDR3: ASSYSGGRASYEQF

size: many
V: TRBV2
CDR3: ASCKGSEQGQNEKLF

size: few
V: TRBV4-2
CDR3: ASSQEGMNTEAF

size: .
V: TRBV7-9
CDR3: ASSSDFRDTGELF

size: few
V: TRBV5-1
CDR3: ASSLTPGRPIGNTIY

size: few
V: TRBV4-3
CDR3: ASSQVTGWDSPLH

size: many
V: TRBV6-1
CDR3: ASSARTGIEKLF

size: many
V: TRBV27
CDR3: ASSLIAGGYNEQF